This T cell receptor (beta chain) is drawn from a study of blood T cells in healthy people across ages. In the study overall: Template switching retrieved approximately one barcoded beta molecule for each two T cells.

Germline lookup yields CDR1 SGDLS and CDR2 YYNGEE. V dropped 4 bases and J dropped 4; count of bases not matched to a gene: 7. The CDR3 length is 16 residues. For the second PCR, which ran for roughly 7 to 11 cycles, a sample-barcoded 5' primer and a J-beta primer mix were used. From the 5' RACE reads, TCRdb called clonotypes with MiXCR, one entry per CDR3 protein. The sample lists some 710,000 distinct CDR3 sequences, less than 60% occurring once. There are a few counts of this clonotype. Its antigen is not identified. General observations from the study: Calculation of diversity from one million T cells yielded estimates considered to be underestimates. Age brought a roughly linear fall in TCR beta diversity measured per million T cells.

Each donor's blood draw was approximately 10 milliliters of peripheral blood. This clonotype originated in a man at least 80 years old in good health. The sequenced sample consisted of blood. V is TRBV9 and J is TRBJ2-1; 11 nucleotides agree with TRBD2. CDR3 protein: CASSKTSGMVYNEQFF. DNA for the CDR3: TGTGCCAGCAGCAAGACTAGCGGGATGGTATACAATGAGCAGTTCTTC.